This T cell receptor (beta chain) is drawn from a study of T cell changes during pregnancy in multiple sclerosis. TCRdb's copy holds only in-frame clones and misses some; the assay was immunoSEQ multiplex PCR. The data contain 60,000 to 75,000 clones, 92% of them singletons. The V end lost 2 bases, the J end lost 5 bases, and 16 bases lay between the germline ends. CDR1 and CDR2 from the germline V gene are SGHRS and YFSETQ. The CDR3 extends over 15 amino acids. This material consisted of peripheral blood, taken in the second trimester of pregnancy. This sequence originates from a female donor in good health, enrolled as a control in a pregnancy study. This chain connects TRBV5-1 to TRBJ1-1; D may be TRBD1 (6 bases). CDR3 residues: CASSFVRGARTEAFF. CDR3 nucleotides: TGCGCCAGCAGCTTCGTGCGGGGGGCAAGGACTGAAGCTTTCTTT.